These 32 T cell receptor beta chains were all obtained from the same sample, sequenced in a study of T cells after yellow fever vaccination. TCRdb recomputed calls from the 5' RACE reads with MiXCR, one row per CDR3 protein. The sample lists about 330,000 distinct CDR3 sequences, approximately 4% occurring once. The starting material was PBMCs, obtained 5 days after the yellow fever booster vaccination. The receptors were sampled from a man between 18 and 29 years old who received the YFV17D yellow fever vaccine.

This clonotype was detected ten times or more. The V gene is TRBV9, the J gene TRBJ2-1, with D possibly being TRBD1 or TRBD2 (5 bases each). The germline CDR1 and CDR2 sequences are SGDLS and YYNGEE. CDR3 length: 13 amino acids. The ends were cut back, 4 bases at V and 10 bases at J, with 15 bases in the middle. CDR3 in DNA: TGTGCCAGCAGCCCTCGGGGCCCGGGGGAGCAGTTCTTC. It specifies CASSPRGPGEQFF.

This clonotype was counted at least ten times. CDR3 in amino acids: CSVEGLAGAVFITDTQYF. Written as DNA, the CDR3 is TGCAGCGTTGAAGGACTAGCGGGGGCCGTATTTATCACAGATACGCAGTATTTT. The chain has TRBV29-1 and TRBJ2-3; TRBD2 matches at 12 bases. J gave up 2 bases and V 1 base, and 10 bases lay outside the gene matches. The CDR3 covers 18 residues. CDR1 is SQVTM and CDR2 is ANQGSEA in the germline V gene.

The chain uses TRBV20-1 and TRBJ2-7, with 11 bases lining up with TRBD2. Germline CDR1 DFQATT, CDR2 SNEGSKA (reference sequence). V gave up 1 base and J gave up 6 bases; unmatched junction bases: 2. The CDR3 is 13 residues long. CDR3 DNA: TGCAGTGCTAGAGGGACTAGCGGGTTCGAGCAGTACTTC. This gives the protein CSARGTSGFEQYF.

CDR3: CASGVLNYGYTF. The CDR3 DNA reads TGTGCCAGCGGGGTTCTTAACTATGGCTACACCTTC. J is TRBJ1-2 and V is TRBV12-3 or TRBV12-4; D gene unclear. The length of the CDR3 is 12 residues. V was trimmed by 8 bases and J by 1 base, leaving 8 bases between them.

The V and J genes are TRBV4-1 and TRBJ2-5; TRBD2 aligns across 8 bases. J gave up 1 base and V 3 bases, and 4 bases lay outside the gene matches. Germline loops: CDR1 MGHRA, CDR2 YSYEKL. The length of the CDR3 is 15 residues. The DNA for the CDR3 is TGCGCCAGCAGCCAGACCGGGGGGGGCCAAGAGACCCAGTACTTC. This gives the protein CASSQTGGGQETQYF.

This clonotype has just a few counts. This chain links TRBV5-1 with TRBJ1-4; D unclear. Germline CDR1 and CDR2: SGHRS and YFSETQ. The CDR3 totals 12 residues. V was shortened by 1 base and J by 10 bases, with 8 bases between the two germline ends. The CDR3 nucleotides are TGCGCCAGCAGCTTGTTAGGTGGAAAACTGTTTTTT. This translates into CASSLLGGKLFF.

This clonotype was observed at least ten times. The chain is built from TRBV4-3 and TRBJ1-4, with TRBD1 identical over 8 bases. CDR1 and CDR2 from the germline V gene are LGHNA and YSLEER. Trimming at V came to 4 bases and at J to 8 bases, leaving 6 bases not matched to a gene. There are 14 residues in the CDR3. The CDR3 sequence: CASSRGQEQEKLFF. The CDR3 region has the DNA TGCGCCAGCAGCCGGGGACAGGAGCAGGAAAAACTGTTTTTT.

The sample holds many counts of this clonotype. The junction departs from germline at one end; a sequencing error may be responsible. J is TRBJ1-6 and V is TRBV7-3; D is undetermined. Looked up from germline, CDR1 is SGHTA and CDR2 is FQGTGA. This CDR3 region has 13 residues. CDR3 loop: CASSLTLGSPLHF. CDR3 coding DNA: TGTGCCAGCAGCCTAACCTTGGGTTCACCCCTCCACTTT.

The rearrangement links TRBV29-1 to TRBJ1-2; D possibly corresponds to TRBD1 (5 bases). The V gene's germline CDR1 is SQVTM and CDR2 ANQGSEA. The CDR3 totals 12 residues. The germline V and J ends were trimmed by 5 bases and 6 bases, with 13 bases remaining between them. The CDR3 DNA follows: TGCAGCGTTCCCACCTTCAGGGATGGCTACACCTTC. This translates into CSVPTFRDGYTF.

The chain has TRBV19 and TRBJ2-1; 8 bases align to TRBD2. V was clipped by 6 bases and J by 9 bases; unmatched bases: 7. This CDR3 has 13 residues. The germline V gene has CDR1 LNHDA and CDR2 SQIVND (reference sequence). The CDR3 loop is CASRPTSVGEQFF. CDR3 sequence (DNA): TGTGCCAGTAGACCGACTAGCGTCGGTGAGCAGTTCTTC.

This clonotype was found a few times. The chain joins TRBV5-1 to TRBJ2-5; possibly TRBD2 for D (6 bases). Between the trimmed V and J ends, which lost 1 base and 4 bases, there was a span of 17 bases. Germline V gene data show CDR1 as SGHRS and CDR2 as YFSETQ. The length of the CDR3 is 16 residues. The CDR3 protein is CASSLFLGSGRETQYF. For the CDR3, the DNA is TGCGCCAGCAGCTTGTTTCTCGGTAGCGGTAGAGAGACCCAGTACTTC.

The chain uses TRBV9 and TRBJ1-6; TRBD1 matches at 7 bases. Germline CDR1 reads SGDLS; CDR2 reads YYNGEE. CDR3 size: 14 residues. The V and J ends lost 4 bases and 10 bases, in that order; junction bases with no gene match: 8. The CDR3 loop is CASSPTGDGSPLHF. The CDR3 coding sequence is TGTGCCAGCAGCCCCACAGGGGACGGGTCACCCCTCCACTTT.

The table lists this clonotype with many counts. CDR3 region: CSAQPGQLLLYEQYV. The CDR3, as DNA: TGCAGTGCACAGCCGGGACAGCTCCTGCTCTACGAGCAGTACGTC. V is TRBV20-1 and J is TRBJ2-7; 7 nucleotides match TRBD1. CDR1 is DFQATT, CDR2 SNEGSKA, per germline (reference sequence). The trim removed 6 bases at V and 3 bases at J, leaving 14 bases unmatched. The CDR3 contains 15 residues.

This clonotype was counted ten times or more. The V call is TRBV18, the J call TRBJ2-5, with D unclear. CDR3 length: 15 residues. Deletions cut 1 base from V and 0 bases from J, with 9 bases between. Germline V gene data show CDR1 as KGHSH and CDR2 as LQKENI. The CDR3 protein is CASSPLTVYQETQYF. For the CDR3, the DNA is TGTGCCAGCTCACCACTAACCGTGTACCAAGAGACCCAGTACTTC.

There are many counts of this clonotype. The genes are TRBV5-1 and TRBJ2-1; 14 positions match TRBD2. With V trimmed by 9 bases and J by 0 bases, 5 bases remained unmatched. CDR1 is SGHRS, CDR2 YFSETQ, per germline. The CDR3 runs 16 residues. The CDR3 reads CATRTSGGLSYNEQFF. The CDR3 DNA follows: TGCGCCACCCGGACTAGCGGGGGGCTCTCCTACAATGAGCAGTTCTTC.

A few counts support this clonotype. The chain is built from TRBV6-2 or TRBV6-3 and TRBJ2-1; 10 positions agree with TRBD1. The CDR3 has 16 residues. The trim removed 0 bases at V and 8 bases at J, leaving 7 bases unmatched. Per the germline V gene, CDR1 is MNHEY and CDR2 is SVGEGT. In nucleotides, the CDR3 is TGTGCCAGCAGTTACTCGGAGACAGGGGGCTCGTATGAGCAGTTCTTC. It is translated as CASSYSETGGSYEQFF.

This clonotype has at least ten counts. The V gene is TRBV5-6, the J gene TRBJ1-5; no firm D call. V was cut by 4 bases and J by 5 bases, with 16 bases left in between. This CDR3 has 15 amino acids. Per the germline V gene, CDR1 is SGHDT and CDR2 is YYEEEE. As DNA, the CDR3 is TGTGCCAGCAGCACCTACCAGGCTGAAGATCAGCCCCAGCATTTT. This gives the protein CASSTYQAEDQPQHF.

Ten or more counts support this clonotype. The chain joins TRBV7-6 to TRBJ2-2, with D possibly being TRBD2 (6 bases). The V end lost 1 base, the J end lost 5 bases, and 11 bases lay between the germline ends. Germline V lookup: CDR1 SGHVS, CDR2 FNYEAQ. The CDR3 extends over 15 amino acids. Here the CDR3 reads CASSLGTTDTGELFF. Written as DNA, the CDR3 is TGTGCCAGCAGCTTAGGGACTACGGATACCGGGGAGCTGTTTTTT.

This clonotype was counted a few times. A clone one base away is much larger, so this may be a read error. The V call is TRBV7-9, the J call TRBJ2-5; unclear D gene. V lost 0 bases, J lost 3 bases, and 2 bases lay in between. This CDR3 contains 12 residues. From germline, CDR1 is SEHNR and CDR2 FQNEAQ (reference sequence). The CDR3 sequence: CASSLAKETQYF. The CDR3, as DNA: TGTGCCAGCAGCTTAGCGAAAGAGACCCAGTACTTC.

The chain recombines TRBV20-1 with TRBJ2-7, with a possible D match to TRBD1 (6 bases). CDR1 is DFQATT and CDR2 is SNEGSKA in the germline V gene (reference sequence). V lost 0 bases and J 1 base, leaving 13 bases between the germline ends. This CDR3 contains 15 residues. Here the CDR3 reads CSARDWAGVSYEQYF. In DNA, the CDR3 is TGCAGTGCTAGAGATTGGGCAGGGGTATCCTACGAGCAGTACTTC.

This chain joins TRBV4-1 and TRBJ1-1; perhaps TRBD1 as D (5 bases). V was trimmed by 0 bases and J by 3 bases, leaving 11 bases between them. Germline loops: CDR1 MGHRA, CDR2 YSYEKL. This CDR3 has 15 residues. The CDR3 DNA follows: TGCGCCAGCAGCCAAGATGGGGGAGGATACACTGAAGCTTTCTTT. Protein product: CASSQDGGGYTEAFF.

This clonotype turned up a few times. The CDR3 coding sequence is TGTGCCAGCAGCGTAGCTCCTGGGAAAGGGCCAGATACGCAGTATTTT. Residues: CASSVAPGKGPDTQYF. The V gene is TRBV9, the J gene TRBJ2-3; no clear D. CDR3 length equals 16 residues. The germline gives CDR1 SGDLS, CDR2 YYNGEE. V was trimmed by 0 bases and J by 4 bases, leaving 15 bases between them.

This chain links TRBV7-8 with TRBJ2-2; D ambiguous. The CDR3 covers 15 residues. Germline V gene lookup returns CDR1 SGHVS and CDR2 FQNEAQ. The V end was cut by 1 base, the J end by 5 bases, with 11 bases between. The CDR3 region has the DNA TGTGCCAGCAGCTTAGAGCCTCAGGCGACCGGGGAGCTGTTTTTT. Its protein product is CASSLEPQATGELFF.

V and J are TRBV25-1 and TRBJ1-5; no clear D. This CDR3 is 15 amino acids long. V gave up 1 base and J gave up 0 bases, with 7 bases separating them. Germline loops: CDR1 MGHDK, CDR2 SYGVNS. CDR3 nucleotide sequence: TGTGCCAGCAGTGAATCTGGTTATAGCAATCAGCCCCAGCATTTT. Translating it yields CASSESGYSNQPQHF.

This clonotype turned up a few times. The V call is TRBV12-3 or TRBV12-4, the J call TRBJ2-3; D gene unclear. This CDR3 spans 12 amino acids. Trimming cost V 6 bases and J 7 bases, with 11 bases left between them. CDR3 nucleotide sequence: TGTGCCAGCAGCACCGCCCCCCATACGCAGTATTTT. It yields the protein CASSTAPHTQYF.

The J gene is TRBJ2-5, the V gene TRBV25-1, with D unresolved. CDR1 is MGHDK, CDR2 SYGVNS, per germline. Trimming left V 7 bases short and J 1 base short, with 16 bases between. The CDR3 contains 15 residues. The CDR3 region has the DNA TGTGCCAGCACCTTGGGCGGTGGAGTCCAAGAGACCCAGTACTTC. Amino acid sequence: CASTLGGGVQETQYF. Complete variable domain (other parts from reference TRBV25-1 and TRBJ2-5): EADIYQTPRYLVIGTGKKITLECSQTMGHDKMYWYQQDPGMELHLIHYSYGVNSTEKGDLSSESTVSRIRTEHFPLTLESARPSHTSQYLCASTLGGGVQETQYFGPGTRLLVL.

This clonotype was observed at least ten times. V gene TRBV7-7 combines with J gene TRBJ2-7; D gene uncertain. Germline-derived CDR1 and CDR2 are SSHAT and FNYEAQ (reference sequence). Trimming shortened V by 2 bases and J by 0 bases, and 5 bases separated the two germline ends. The CDR3 length is 13 residues. CDR3 loop: CASSLQTSYEQYF. The CDR3 DNA reads as TGTGCCAGCAGCTTACAGACCTCCTACGAGCAGTACTTC.

In its sample, this clonotype was seen many times. J is TRBJ2-1 and V is TRBV7-8; 12 bases are a match to TRBD2. Per germline, CDR1 SGHVS and CDR2 FQNEAQ. CDR3 length: 16 amino acids. The junction had 7 bases not matched to a gene; V was cut back by 5 bases and J by 5 bases. The CDR3, as DNA: TGTGCCAGCAGCCCCACGGGACTAGCGGGCCACAATGAGCAGTTCTTC. It is translated as CASSPTGLAGHNEQFF. Filled out from reference TRBV7-8 and TRBJ2-1, the complete variable domain reads GAGVSQSPRYKVAKRGQDVALRCDPISGHVSLFWYQQALGQGPEFLTYFQNEAQLDKSGLPSDRFFAERPEGSVSTLKIQRTQQEDSAVYLCASSPTGLAGHNEQFFGPGTRLTVL.

The chain has TRBV4-3 and TRBJ2-5; 11 bases match TRBD2. This CDR3 contains 20 residues. Germline loops: CDR1 LGHNA, CDR2 YSLEER. The J segment lost 1 base and the V segment lost 1 base, leaving 14 bases of the junction unmatched. The CDR3 nucleotides read TGCGCCAGCAGCCAAGCGGTCCGACTAGCGGGGACGTCCGTCCAAGAGACCCAGTACTTC. This encodes CASSQAVRLAGTSVQETQYF.

The genes are TRBV11-1 and TRBJ2-3; D uncertain. CDR3 length: 13 amino acids. Deletions cut 2 bases from V and 6 bases from J, with 9 bases between. CDR1 SGHAT and CDR2 FQDESV come from the germline V gene (reference sequence). CDR3 sequence: CASSLYTGDTQYF. The CDR3, as DNA: TGTGCCAGCAGCTTATATACGGGCGATACGCAGTATTTT. Variable domain in full (rest from reference TRBV11-1 and TRBJ2-3): EAEVAQSPRYKITEKSQAVAFWCDPISGHATLYWYRQILGQGPELLVQFQDESVVDDSQLPKDRFSAERLKGVDSTLKIQPAELGDSAMYLCASSLYTGDTQYFGPGTRLTVL.

This clonotype occurred a few times. The V gene is TRBV7-9, the J gene TRBJ1-2; TRBD1 matches at 9 bases. The V gene end was trimmed by 2 bases and the J gene end by 4 bases; junction bases not matched to a gene: 5. The germline CDR1 and CDR2 sequences are SEHNR and FQNEAQ (reference sequence). This CDR3 is 15 amino acids long. CDR3 nucleotides: TGTGCCAGCAGCTTAATCGGGACAGGGTTCTATGGCTACACCTTC. Protein product: CASSLIGTGFYGYTF.

This clonotype was counted between two and nine times. The rearrangement links TRBV5-5 to TRBJ1-4, with D perhaps matching TRBD1 (6 bases). V lost 3 bases and J 8 bases, leaving 20 bases between the germline ends. Germline assignment: CDR1 SGHKS and CDR2 YYEKEE (reference sequence). The CDR3 sequence is 16 residues long. CDR3 region: CASSSPGGQLREKLFF. The DNA for the CDR3 is TGTGCCAGCAGCTCTCCGGGGGGACAACTCCGGGAAAAACTGTTTTTT.